This T cell receptor beta chain was sequenced in a study of cytomegalovirus exposure and HLA in healthy donors (dated by TCRdb to 2016 to 2017). Broadly, across the study: In an earlier analysis of about 560 of the donors, around 290 Gb of sequence data and roughly 100 million unique TCR beta sequences from about 180 million T cells were reported. The aim of the study was to test whether cataloging public T cell receptors could identify signatures of past pathogen exposure. An earlier analysis of 587 of the donors applied high-throughput TCR beta sequencing to assess whether each TCR beta V gene segment acted as functional or pseudogenic. The number of typed donors differed by locus: about 620-640 for A, B, C, DRB1 and DQB1; 500 to 550 for DQA1; approximately 600 for DPA1; and approximately 450 for DPB1. A later analysis re-analyzed previously published TCR beta repertoires from 660 or so donors and added high-resolution HLA genotyping to study TCR occurrence patterns. HLA typing included class I and class II loci at four-digit resolution. Because of strong linkage in the cohort, roughly five DR-DQ haplotypes were treated as single units for association and clustering. Using immunosequencing, the study profiled T cell repertoires from approximately 700 subjects and related those repertoires to cytomegalovirus serostatus. Among 300 to 450 genotyped donors of the cohort, an average of about 240,000 unique TCR beta nucleotide sequences were sequenced per donor, roughly 20% of them non-productive. Roughly 300 gigabases of sequencing data and around 80 million unique TCR sequences made up an early release that covered under 750 HLA-typed donors. A separate validation cohort of about 110 different subjects was used in addition to the approximately 670-subject first cohort. Among the roughly 400 genotyped donors, approximately 82% belonged to the genetic ancestry cluster associated with self-reported Caucasian donors. The later analysis used no new phenotypic data to find candidate immune exposures, relying instead on TCR beta sequences and their occurrence across donors. Genome-wide SNP genotypes for about three fifths of the roughly 670 donors were used in a later genetic analysis, which treated that subset as a discovery cohort. Every discovery cohort repertoire had been produced on one sequencing platform. Donor age, sex, ethnicity and CMV serostatus were collected together with the repertoire data. The study combined high-throughput TCR immunosequencing, statistical association of individual TCRs with disease status, and machine learning to predict cytomegalovirus infection status. General study outcomes and caveats: In this cohort, only TCR beta chains were sequenced, and detectable features were limited by the absence of alpha or paired-chain data. Approximately 16 rarely observed V segments, including chromosome 9 orphons, were excluded from the earlier analysis of almost 600 of the donors because counts were too low. A later genetic analysis associated a missense DCLRE1C variant with V-gene and J-gene trimming of TCR beta chains, and an independent cohort replicated the association. In an earlier analysis of approximately 590 of the donors, most TCR beta V segments appeared in productive rearrangements about 87% or about 30% of the time, broadly matching IMGT annotations. The sequencing pipeline was judged likely to have produced a cluster of highly shared sequence variants as a technical artifact. The study gave a list of under 200 TCR beta chains associated with cytomegalovirus. Strong co-occurrence of HLA alleles, especially DR and DQ, made assigning TCR associations to individual alleles difficult. A later analysis found that TCR association rates varied across HLA loci, with DRB1 alleles showing the most associated TCRs and HLA-C alleles the fewest. A later analysis associated about 17,000 TCR beta sequences with specific HLA alleles at a false discovery rate of 0.05. Because HLA typing was unavailable for some donors at each locus, only the typed subset was used in association tests. In a later analysis, several top co-occurrence clusters were reported to appear linked to parvovirus B19, influenza, CMV and Epstein-Barr virus. Linkage disequilibrium might explain the correlated functional status among segregating V segments, but an unknown experimental factor could not be excluded. CMV serostatus was the only immune exposure information available for the cohort. A few of the identified cytomegalovirus-associated TCR beta chains were confirmed in vitro to be specific for cytomegalovirus antigens. In a later analysis, HLA-associated TCR beta chains showed more clonal expansion and lower generation probabilities than non-associated chains that were equally common. In a later analysis, most CMV-associated TCR beta chains were found to appear HLA-restricted, with HLA associations seemingly driven largely by CMV exposure. The 87-base-pair reads could not distinguish some IMGT-functional V segments, including TRBV6-2 and TRBV6-3, so those segments were excluded. According to the authors, the approach could potentially be generalized to other disease states and immunological phenotypes. Roughly uniform sequencing depth across donors was assumed in presence/absence analyses, although this assumption may not hold. A later genetic analysis reported fewer N-insertions in productive TCRs among donors in an Asian-associated ancestry cluster than the approximately 670-donor mean. The classifier was reported to diagnose cytomegalovirus status with high specificity and sensitivity in both the original and validation cohorts. Most TCR sequences were seen in very few donors, while some public TCRs were found in many individuals. A further reported finding was that TCR beta sequences accurately predicted the HLA-A and HLA-B alleles for most subjects in the first cohort.

As regards this clone: There is no known antigen for this receptor. No much larger clone is present one base from it, and per-base qualities are unavailable.

The protocol used for the library was the immunoSEQ multiplex PCR assay. The multiplex PCR relied on a mix of 60 forward primers for TCR Vbeta segments and 13 reverse primers for TCR Jbeta segments. The CDR3 region of rearranged TCR beta genes was amplified from genomic DNA with a multiplex PCR assay. Amplified TCR beta libraries were sequenced as 87-base-pair reads on the Illumina HiSeq System. For the original study's pipeline: In a later analysis, roughly 80 million unique TCR beta chains were counted across the 666 repertoires, and roughly 10 million of these chains were shared by at least two donors. A nearest-neighbor algorithm error-corrected the raw reads and collapsed the reads into unique sequences, merging closely related sequences to remove PCR and sequencing errors. CDR3 sequences were aligned to IMGT reference sequences to assign V, D and J gene segments. For a sequence to be retained, a match of at least six nucleotides to both a V gene segment and a J gene segment was required. Rearrangements were classified as productive when the CDR3 lacked stop codons and remained in frame with V and J, and all other rearrangements were classified as non-productive. CDR3 was defined by IMGT convention, running from the second conserved V-encoded cysteine to the conserved J-encoded phenylalanine. Sequences without an unambiguous match to a single V gene segment were excluded from the earlier analysis of over 500 of the donors. In an earlier analysis of 587 of the donors, V segments were called functional above 56.7% productive rearrangements and were called segregating when the between-donor standard deviation exceeded 5%. A statistical classification framework was developed to diagnose cytomegalovirus status using the catalog of TCR beta chain sequences. In a later analysis, TCR nucleotide sequences were compared against IMGT/GENE-DB human TR gene sequences so that V and J genes could be assigned. Using the TCRdist pipeline, a later analysis assigned CDR3 sequences along with most-parsimonious VDJ recombination scenarios. In a later analysis, each TCR beta chain was defined by its CDR3 amino acid sequence together with its V-gene family, and reads lacking a unique V-gene family were excluded. As a way to deal with suspected cross-contamination and a sequencing artifact, a later analysis dropped over 550 nucleotide sequences that were highly shared and had low generation probability. A later analysis calculated a clonal expansion index for each public chain from normalized within-repertoire ranks of inferred template counts. Generation probabilities in a later analysis came from a VDJ recombination model fitted to out-of-frame rearrangements, and those results were checked against IGoR. A later analysis scored TCR-TCR, TCR-HLA and TCR-CMV co-occurrence with hypergeometric tests, applying a repertoire-size bias correction to TCR pairs. In a later analysis, false discovery rates were estimated by permuting HLA or CMV assignments 20 times. In a later analysis, co-occurring TCRs were grouped with DBSCAN, and TCRdist sequence similarity was added when clustering was performed within HLA-allele-positive subsets. For co-occurrence clustering, repertoires with fewer than 30,000 or more than 120,000 public chains were excluded, along with about five repertoires with anomalous nucleotide sharing. TCRdb re-hosts the immuneACCESS table, in-frame sequences only. Its copies lack some clones; in the studies checked, an unresolved V gene accounts for under half of them, and the cause for the rest is not known. V and J calls plus clone size are reproduced from that table; the DNA served to infer D and trimming. This sample gives about 230,000 clones in total; 70% to 80% of them show up just once. 2.7% of the sample goes to the ten largest clones.

The CDR3 sequence holds 12 residues, the cysteine and phenylalanine included. The entry retains the CDR3 DNA only, 36 bases that are in frame from base 1. The junction carries 10 bases between V and J, which are trimmed by 6 bases and 8 bases respectively. From a lookup of the germline V gene, CDR1 and CDR2 are KGHSH and LQKENI. The cohort was made up of 500 to 800 healthy bone marrow donors. Cohort members were all nominally healthy when sampled, although unrecorded immune exposures were likely present. The donor was CMV seropositive and was included in the group of 250 to 300 seropositive cohort members. A peripheral blood sample was collected from each donor, and TCR beta sequencing was performed on peripheral blood mononuclear cells. The Qiagen DNeasy Blood Extraction Kit was used to extract genomic DNA from the blood cell samples.

The sequence joins TRBV18 to TRBJ1-4; no D gene can be assigned with confidence. The sequence was collected from a woman aged 55-70 years in good health and CMV-seropositive. The sequencing sample was made of PBMCs. The DNA sequence is as follows: TGTGCCAGCTCCGACCGAGGGGAAAAACTGTTTTTT. This is translated as CASSDRGEKLFF.